This T cell receptor (beta chain) is drawn from a study of shared clonotypes between healthy human individuals. Whole-study context: A donor's plate count was three for CD4 naive and three for CD4 memory; CD8 naive had two and CD8 memory one. Points from the study as a whole: Non-shared clonotypes were found to have lower generation probabilities than the clonotypes that were shared by all four of the sorted-subset donors. Large depth notwithstanding, sorted-subset sequencing proved incomplete by rarefaction. Estimated richness was generally greater in naive than memory subsets.

Generated by immunoSEQ multiplex PCR, the TCRdb table keeps only in-frame clones and is missing some. This sample yields 2 million to 2.5 million clones, of which almost 96% are seen a single time; approximately 0.13% belongs to the top ten. V gave up 2 bases and J gave up 3 bases; unmatched junction bases: 5. This CDR3 region has 15 residues. Germline V gene sequence: CDR1 MNHEY, CDR2 SVGAGI. This clone appeared a single time. Its antigen remains unidentified. This clonotype originated in a man younger than 35 in good health. The chain couples TRBV6-5 to TRBJ2-7; 9 bases are a match to TRBD2. Source material: naive CD4+ T cells sorted from blood. As to subset: CD45RA+ positively selected. CDR3 sequence: CASSYRSSGNYEQYF. The CDR3 bases are TGTGCCAGCAGTTACAGGTCTAGCGGGAACTACGAGCAGTACTTC.